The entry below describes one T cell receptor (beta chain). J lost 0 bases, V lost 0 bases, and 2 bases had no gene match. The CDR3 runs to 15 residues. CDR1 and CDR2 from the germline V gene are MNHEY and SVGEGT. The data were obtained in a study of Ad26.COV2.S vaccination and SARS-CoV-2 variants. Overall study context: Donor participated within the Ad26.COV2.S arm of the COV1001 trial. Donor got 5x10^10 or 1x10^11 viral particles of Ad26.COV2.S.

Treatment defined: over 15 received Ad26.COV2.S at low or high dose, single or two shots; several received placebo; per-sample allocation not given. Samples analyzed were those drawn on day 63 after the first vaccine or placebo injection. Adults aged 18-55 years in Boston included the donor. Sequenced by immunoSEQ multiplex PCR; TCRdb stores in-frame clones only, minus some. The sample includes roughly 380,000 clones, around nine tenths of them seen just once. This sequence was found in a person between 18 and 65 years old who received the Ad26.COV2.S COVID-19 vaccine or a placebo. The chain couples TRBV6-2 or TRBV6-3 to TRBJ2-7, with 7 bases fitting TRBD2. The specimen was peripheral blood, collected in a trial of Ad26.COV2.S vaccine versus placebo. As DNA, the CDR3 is TGTGCCAGCAGTTACTCGGGGGAGGGCTCCTACGAGCAGTACTTC. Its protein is CASSYSGEGSYEQYF.